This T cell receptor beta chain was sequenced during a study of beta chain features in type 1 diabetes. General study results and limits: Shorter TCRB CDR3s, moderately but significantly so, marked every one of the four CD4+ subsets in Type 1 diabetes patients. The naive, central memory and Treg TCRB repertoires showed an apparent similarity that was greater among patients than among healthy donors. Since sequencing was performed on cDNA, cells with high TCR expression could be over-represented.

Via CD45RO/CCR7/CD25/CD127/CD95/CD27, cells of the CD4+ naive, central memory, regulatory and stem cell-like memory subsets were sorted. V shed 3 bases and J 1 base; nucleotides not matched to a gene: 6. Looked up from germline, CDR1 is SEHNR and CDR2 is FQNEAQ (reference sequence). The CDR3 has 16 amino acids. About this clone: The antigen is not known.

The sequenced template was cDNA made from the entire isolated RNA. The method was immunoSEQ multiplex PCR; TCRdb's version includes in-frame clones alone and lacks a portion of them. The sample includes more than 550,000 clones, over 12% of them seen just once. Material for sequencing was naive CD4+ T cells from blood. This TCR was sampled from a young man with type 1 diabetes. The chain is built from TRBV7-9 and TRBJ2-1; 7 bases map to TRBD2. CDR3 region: CASSFLLALSYNEQFF. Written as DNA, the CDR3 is TGTGCCAGCAGCTTTTTACTAGCGTTGTCCTACAATGAGCAGTTCTTC.